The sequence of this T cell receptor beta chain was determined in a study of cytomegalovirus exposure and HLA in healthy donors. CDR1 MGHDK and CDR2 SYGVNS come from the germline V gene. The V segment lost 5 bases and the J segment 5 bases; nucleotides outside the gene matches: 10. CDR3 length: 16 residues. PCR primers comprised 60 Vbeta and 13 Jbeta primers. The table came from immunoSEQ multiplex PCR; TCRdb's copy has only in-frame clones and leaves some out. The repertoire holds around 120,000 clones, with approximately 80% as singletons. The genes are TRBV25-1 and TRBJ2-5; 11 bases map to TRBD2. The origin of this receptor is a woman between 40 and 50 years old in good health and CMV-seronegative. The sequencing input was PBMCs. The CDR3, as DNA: TGTGCCAGCAGTAGAGCGGGTAGCGGGAGGGGGGAGACCCAGTACTTC. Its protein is CASSRAGSGRGETQYF.